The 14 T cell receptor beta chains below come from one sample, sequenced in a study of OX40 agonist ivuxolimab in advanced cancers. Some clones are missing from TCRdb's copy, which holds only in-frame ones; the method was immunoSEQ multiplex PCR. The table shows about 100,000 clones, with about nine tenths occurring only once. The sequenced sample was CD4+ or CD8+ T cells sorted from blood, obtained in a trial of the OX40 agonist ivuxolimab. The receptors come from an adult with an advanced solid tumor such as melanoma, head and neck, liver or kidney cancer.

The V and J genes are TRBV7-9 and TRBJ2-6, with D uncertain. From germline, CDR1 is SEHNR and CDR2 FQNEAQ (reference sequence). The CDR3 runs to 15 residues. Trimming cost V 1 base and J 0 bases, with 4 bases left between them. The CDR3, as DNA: TGTGCCAGCAGCTTAGAAGGCTCTGGGGCCAACGTCCTGACTTTC. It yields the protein CASSLEGSGANVLTF.

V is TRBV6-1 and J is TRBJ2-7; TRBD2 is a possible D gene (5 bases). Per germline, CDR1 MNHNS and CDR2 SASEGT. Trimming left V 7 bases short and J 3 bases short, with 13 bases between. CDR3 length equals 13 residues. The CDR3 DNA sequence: TGTGCCAGCACCGGACTGACAAACTACGAGCAGTACTTC. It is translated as CASTGLTNYEQYF.

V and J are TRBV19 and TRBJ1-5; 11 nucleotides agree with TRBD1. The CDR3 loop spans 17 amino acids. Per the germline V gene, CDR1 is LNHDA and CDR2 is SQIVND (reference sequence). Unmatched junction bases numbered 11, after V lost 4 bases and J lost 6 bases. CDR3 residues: CASSTHAGTGGIQPQHF. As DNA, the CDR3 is TGTGCCAGTAGTACCCACGCCGGGACAGGGGGAATTCAGCCCCAGCATTTT.

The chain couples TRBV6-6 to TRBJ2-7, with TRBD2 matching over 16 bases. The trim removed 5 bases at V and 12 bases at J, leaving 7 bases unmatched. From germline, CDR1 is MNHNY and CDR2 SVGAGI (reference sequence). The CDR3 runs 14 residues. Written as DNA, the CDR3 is TGTGCCAGCAGTGCCGGGACTAGCGGGAGGGCACCGTACTTC. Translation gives CASSAGTSGRAPYF.

The CDR3 sequence is CASSLPGPSYGYTF. CDR3 sequence (DNA): TGTGCCAGCAGCCTACCGGGGCCCTCCTATGGCTACACCTTC. V gene TRBV28 combines with J gene TRBJ1-2, with D possibly TRBD1 on 5 matching bases. The germline V and J ends were trimmed by 6 bases and 4 bases, with 15 bases remaining between them. CDR1 is MDHEN and CDR2 is SYDVKM in the germline V gene. The CDR3 loop spans 14 amino acids.

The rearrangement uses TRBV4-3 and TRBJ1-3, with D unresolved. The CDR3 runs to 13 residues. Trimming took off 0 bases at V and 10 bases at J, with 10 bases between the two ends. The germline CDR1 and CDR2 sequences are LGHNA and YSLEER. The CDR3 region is CASSQERTETIYF. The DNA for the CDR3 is TGCGCCAGCAGCCAAGAAAGAACAGAGACCATATATTTT.

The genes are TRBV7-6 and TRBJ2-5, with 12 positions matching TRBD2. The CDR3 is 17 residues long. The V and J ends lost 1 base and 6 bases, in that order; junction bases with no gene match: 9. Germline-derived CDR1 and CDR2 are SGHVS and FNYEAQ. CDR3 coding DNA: TGTGCCAGCAGCTTAGGTCCCTGGACTAGCGGGAAACAGACCCAGTACTTC. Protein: CASSLGPWTSGKQTQYF.

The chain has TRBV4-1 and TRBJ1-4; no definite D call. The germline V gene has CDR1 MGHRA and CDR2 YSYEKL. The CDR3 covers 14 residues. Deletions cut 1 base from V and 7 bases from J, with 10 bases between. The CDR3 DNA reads TGCGCCAGCAGCCAAGCGGGTTTCTTTGAAAAACTGTTTTTT. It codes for CASSQAGFFEKLFF.

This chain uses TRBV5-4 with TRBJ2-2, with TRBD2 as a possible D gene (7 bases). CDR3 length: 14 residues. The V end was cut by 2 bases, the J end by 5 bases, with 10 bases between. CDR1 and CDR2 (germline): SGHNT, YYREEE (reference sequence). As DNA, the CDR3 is TGTGCCAGCAGCTTAGGGGGGGTTACCGGGGAGCTGTTTTTT. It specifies CASSLGGVTGELFF.

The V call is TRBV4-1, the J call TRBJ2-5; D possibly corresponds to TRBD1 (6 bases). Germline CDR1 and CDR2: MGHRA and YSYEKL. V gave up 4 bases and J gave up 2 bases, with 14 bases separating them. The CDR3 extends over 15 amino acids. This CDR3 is CASSRSDRTQETQYF. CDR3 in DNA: TGCGCCAGCAGCCGCTCTGACAGGACTCAAGAGACCCAGTACTTC.

CDR3 amino acids: CATSREGQGSRELFF. The CDR3 bases are TGTGCCACCAGCAGAGAAGGACAGGGATCGCGGGAGCTGTTTTTT. The chain links TRBV15 to TRBJ2-2, with 8 bases identical to TRBD1. Germline loops: CDR1 LNHNV, CDR2 YYDKDF (reference sequence). The CDR3 runs to 15 residues. J lost 9 bases, V lost 0 bases, and 6 bases had no gene match. Full variable domain (outside the CDR3, taken from reference TRBV15 and TRBJ2-2): DAMVIQNPRYQVTQFGKPVTLSCSQTLNHNVMYWYQQKSSQAPKLLFHYYDKDFNNEADTPDNFQSRRPNTSFCFLDIRSPGLGDTAMYLCATSREGQGSRELFFGEGSRLTVL.

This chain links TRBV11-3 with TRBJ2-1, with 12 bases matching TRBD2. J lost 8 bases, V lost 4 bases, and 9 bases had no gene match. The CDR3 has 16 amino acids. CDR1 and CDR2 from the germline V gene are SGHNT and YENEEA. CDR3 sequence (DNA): TGTGCCAGCAGCTCCCCCCCGACTAGCGGGAGCGATGAGCAGTTCTTC. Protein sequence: CASSSPPTSGSDEQFF.

In nucleotides, the CDR3 is TGTGCCAGCAGCTCGCCCGGGGATCTCACTGAAGCTTTCTTT. Protein: CASSSPGDLTEAFF. V gene TRBV7-2 combines with J gene TRBJ1-1; D is unresolved. CDR3 length equals 14 residues. Germline CDR1 SGHTA, CDR2 FQGNSA. Trimming pared 4 bases from V and 4 bases from J, leaving 13 bases between.

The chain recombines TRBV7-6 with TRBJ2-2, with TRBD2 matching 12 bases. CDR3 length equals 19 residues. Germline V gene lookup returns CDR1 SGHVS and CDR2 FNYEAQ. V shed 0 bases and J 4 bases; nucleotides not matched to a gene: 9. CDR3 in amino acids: CASSLAQEASGRATGELFF. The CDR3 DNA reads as TGTGCCAGCAGCTTAGCGCAAGAGGCTAGCGGGAGGGCCACCGGGGAGCTGTTTTTT.